This T cell receptor beta chain was retrieved from a study of human thymus T cells (dated by TCRdb to the early 2020s). About the investigation overall: The study used roughly eight infant thymus samples plus four related peripheral blood samples to characterize TCR alpha and beta repertoires. The cohort included several male and a couple of female infants, with donor ages spanning 7 to 244 days.

The immunoSEQ multiplex PCR assay was used to amplify the TCRB and TCRAD loci from a standardized amount of quality-controlled genomic DNA. The amplicons covered the V(D)J region and were long enough to include the CDR3 and to identify the V and J genes. Amplicon sequencing was performed on an Illumina platform through the commercial immunoSEQ service. On the authors' methods: Primer bias and sequencing errors were corrected as previously described, and TCRAD and TCRB definitions were based on the IMGT database. Analysis of the repertoires was done with immunoSEQ Analyzer 3.0 and VDJTools and included basic statistics, V/J segment usage, diversity estimates, rarefaction and pairwise overlap. Diversity was estimated using the Chao1, ChaoE, Efron-Thisted, Shannon and inverse Simpson indices, and was also estimated on datasets down-sampled to the size of the smallest sample. Repertoire overlap used strict matching of CDR3 nucleotide sequence, V gene and J gene, with Jaccard-based multidimensional scaling clustering. Entries here come from immuneACCESS through TCRdb and include only in-frame sequences with V and J called. Some clones fail to appear in such tables; in the studies checked, an unresolved V gene covers under half of the shortfall, and the cause of the remainder is unknown. V and J calls and clone size are as listed in that table; D and trimming were resolved from the DNA. Counted in this sample were 65,000 to 90,000 clones; over 85% of them appeared once. The top ten hold about 0.03% of the sample.

The study at large found these results: Highly overlapping thymic TCR repertoires among unrelated individuals were reported in the related research. On average, thymus samples gave hundreds of thousands of unique TCRB clonotypes, whereas blood samples gave about 84,000. V and J gene segment usage appeared biased in both thymic and peripheral blood repertoires.

The thymus tissue came from surgical resects taken out during corrective cardiac surgery. Immunologically healthy infants undergoing open corrective cardiac surgery for congenital heart defects in Finland were used as donors. Thymocytes were mechanically released from the tissue and were stored as pellets of about 9.5-33 million cells at -70 degrees C. Genomic DNA was extracted from frozen cell pellets with a QIAsymphony instrument. Per the germline V gene (reference sequence), PRHDT is the CDR1 and FYEKMQ is the CDR2. From V the trimming removes 5 bases and from J it removes 2 bases, while the gene matches leave 5 bases of the junction unaccounted for. Inclusive of the bounding cysteine and phenylalanine, the CDR3 is 15 residues long. Only the CDR3 DNA is retained, 45 bases long and in frame from the first base. In regard to this clone: No antigen is known for it. No base quality values were provided; no much bigger clone lies one nucleotide off.

The receptor chain draws on TRBV13 and TRBJ2-1; the junction holds 8 bases that match TRBD1. The specimen was thymus tissue. This TCR derives from a girl under three years old with a congenital heart defect but otherwise immunologically healthy. DNA sequence: TGTGCCAGCAGCCGACAGGGGAGGACCTACAATGAGCAGTTCTTC. It codes for CASSRQGRTYNEQFF.